Below are 8 T cell receptor beta chains sequenced from a single sample in a study of neurological immune-mediated disorders. TCRdb itself ran the 5' RACE reads through MiXCR, one entry per CDR3 protein. The data contain about 82,000 distinct CDR3 sequences, 2.6% of them singletons. Sequenced material: PBMCs. These receptors all stem from a woman aged 25 to 45 with multiple sclerosis.

This clonotype was seen repeatedly, ten times or more. The chain employs TRBV7-2 and TRBJ1-1; unclear D gene. Trimming shortened V by 0 bases and J by 1 base, and 6 bases separated the two germline ends. The CDR3 runs to 14 residues. CDR1 and CDR2 from the germline V gene are SGHTA and FQGNSA. CDR3 loop: CASSLALGNTEAFF. In DNA form, the CDR3 reads TGTGCCAGCAGCTTAGCTCTTGGGAACACTGAAGCTTTCTTT.

Ten or more counts support this clonotype. The gene calls are TRBV12-3 or TRBV12-4 and TRBJ2-3; D gene uncertain. Trimming removed 5 bases at V and 4 bases at J, with 7 bases between. The CDR3 runs to 12 residues. The CDR3 loop reads CASSIGSDTQYF. CDR3 nucleotides: TGTGCCAGCAGTATTGGTTCAGATACGCAGTATTTT.

Ten or more counts support this clonotype. The chain couples TRBV12-3 or TRBV12-4 to TRBJ2-7, with a possible D match to TRBD2 (6 bases). The CDR3 is 15 residues long. V lost 0 bases and J lost 3, with 12 bases in between. CDR3 coding DNA: TGTGCCAGCAGTTTAGCGAATCCCGGGAGCTACGAGCAGTACTTC. Amino acids: CASSLANPGSYEQYF.

This clonotype was counted ten times or more. The chain employs TRBV11-2 and TRBJ2-1; 11 positions agree with TRBD2. This CDR3 is built from 14 residues. With V trimmed by 3 bases and J by 8 bases, 3 bases remained unmatched. Germline V gives CDR1 SGHAT, CDR2 FQNNGV. The CDR3 sequence is CASSFTSGSYEQFF. The DNA for the CDR3 is TGTGCCAGCAGCTTTACTAGCGGGAGCTATGAGCAGTTCTTC.

This clonotype has at least ten counts. The V and J genes are TRBV5-6 and TRBJ2-5; unclear D gene. The germline gives CDR1 SGHDT, CDR2 YYEEEE. The CDR3 has 14 amino acids. Trimming cost V 4 bases and J 6 bases, with 16 bases left between them. CDR3 sequence (DNA): TGTGCCAGCAGCCTCCCTCTGGATCCTAAGACCCAGTACTTC. Its protein is CASSLPLDPKTQYF. Full variable domain (remainder filled in from reference TRBV5-6 and TRBJ2-5): DAGVTQSPTHLIKTRGQQVTLRCSPKSGHDTVSWYQQALGQGPQFIFQYYEEEERQRGNFPDRFSGHQFPNYSSELNVNALLLGDSALYLCASSLPLDPKTQYFGPGTRLLVL.

This clonotype was recorded many times. This chain connects TRBV12-5 to TRBJ2-1; D remains unclear. The V gene's germline CDR1 is LGHNT and CDR2 FRNRAP. Trimming removed 2 bases from V and 4 bases from J, with 6 bases in between. The CDR3 has 13 amino acids. Here the CDR3 DNA reads TGTGCTAGTGGTTTGACAGAATACAATGAGCAGTTCTTC. Translated, it gives CASGLTEYNEQFF.

This clonotype was found many times. The chain uses TRBV7-6 and TRBJ2-1; 12 nucleotides line up with TRBD2. The J segment lost 10 bases and the V segment lost 5 bases, leaving 6 bases of the junction unmatched. The CDR3 extends over 14 amino acids. CDR1 is SGHVS, CDR2 FNYEAQ, per germline. CDR3 residues: CASSTLAGGREQFF. The CDR3, as DNA: TGTGCCAGCAGCACACTAGCGGGAGGACGAGAGCAGTTCTTC.

This clonotype has at least ten counts. The chain carries TRBV9 and TRBJ2-7; possibly TRBD2 for D (6 bases). V was clipped by 0 bases and J by 0 bases, with 10 bases between them. This CDR3 comprises 15 residues. Per germline, CDR1 SGDLS and CDR2 YYNGEE. CDR3 residues: CASSVGSGVSYEQYF. Here the CDR3 DNA reads TGTGCCAGCAGCGTAGGTAGCGGCGTCTCCTACGAGCAGTACTTC.